The T cell receptor (beta chain) under discussion was sequenced for a study of blood T cell repertoires in COVID-19. Authors' data handling: Estimated nucleated cell counts came from reference gene primer amplification. Method: immunoSEQ multiplex PCR; TCRdb's copy keeps in-frame clones and lacks some. The DNA was the basis for D and trimming; V, J and clone size are from that table. The sample consists of roughly 100,000 clones, 81% of them appearing once. V shed 3 bases, J shed 0 bases, and the junction held 10 bases outside the gene matches. Germline lookup yields CDR1 GTSNPN and CDR2 SVGIG (reference sequence). The CDR3 consists of 16 residues.

Source material: peripheral blood. The genes are TRBV30 and TRBJ1-1, with 7 bases that match TRBD1. The clonotype was recovered from an older man with COVID-19, enrolled during active disease. CDR3 amino acids: CAWRKPRDSLNTEAFF. The CDR3 nucleotides read TGTGCCTGGAGGAAACCGAGGGACAGCCTGAACACTGAAGCTTTCTTT.